This T cell receptor (beta chain) was identified during a study of blood T cell repertoires in COVID-19. The assay was immunoSEQ multiplex PCR, and TCRdb's table has in-frame clones only and misses some. The sample shows approximately 96,000 clones, about 95% of them seen only once. Sample: peripheral blood. The source of this sequence is a human donor with active COVID-19. The donor label of this sample is uncertain.

This CDR3 is CASSVFVGVYNEQFF. The CDR3 DNA is TGTGCCAGCAGTGTTTTCGTAGGGGTATACAATGAGCAGTTCTTC. J is TRBJ2-1 and V is TRBV28; TRBD1 might be the D (5 bases). The CDR3 is made up of 15 amino acids. V lost 5 bases to trimming and J lost 4 bases, with 15 bases between them. Germline values: CDR1 MDHEN, CDR2 SYDVKM.